The clone carrying this TCR beta chain occurred a few times. This entry is derived from a study of patients and donors after allogeneic stem cell transplantation. The germline V gene has CDR1 SNHLY and CDR2 FYNNEI. The CDR3 length is 12 residues. Trimming left V 8 bases short and J 6 bases short, with 10 bases between. TCRdb independently ran MiXCR on the RT-PCR reads; one entry per CDR3 protein. The sample holds more than 850,000 distinct CDR3 sequences, over 15% seen once. The chain carries TRBV2 and TRBJ2-2, with D uncertain. Sequenced sample: blood, either unsorted or a sorted T cell fraction (not recorded which). This receptor was taken from a human donor who was either an allogeneic HSCT recipient or a stem cell or donor lymphocyte infusion donor (not recorded which). It is not recorded whose cells these are; they may come from a transplant donor. The CDR3 is CASLFLAGELFF. The DNA of the CDR3 is TGTGCCAGCCTGTTCCTCGCCGGGGAGCTGTTTTTT.